The sequence of this T cell receptor beta chain was determined in a study of response to subunit inactivated influenza vaccine (dated by TCRdb to the late 2010s). Regarding the study in general: The study used deep quantitative T cell receptor repertoire profiling to track responses to a trivalent subunit inactivated influenza vaccine.

The CDR3 spans 15 residues, from the cysteine through the phenylalanine. Just CDR3 DNA is preserved here, 45 bases in frame from base 1. V loses 0 bases, J loses 5 bases, and the germline ends lie 11 bases apart. Sequences LGHDT (CDR1) and YNNKEL (CDR2) are obtained from the germline V gene (reference sequence). Paper-wide results and their limitations: According to the authors, only a limited number of new T cells may be recruited by each seasonal influenza vaccination.

Of note for this clonotype: Its antigen specificity is not known. No much larger clone is present one base from it, and per-base qualities are unavailable.

The library was made by RT-PCR. Data came from an Illumina HiSeq 2500. The public reads were reanalyzed by TCRdb: fastp trimming at Q25, MiXCR alignment, in-frame beta chains only. Each entry merges the rows of one CDR3 protein and shows their most common DNA and genes. Counted in this sample were about 570,000 distinct CDR3 sequences; 10% to 15% of them appeared once. The ten largest clones represent about 10% of the sample. This TCR derives from a man aged 50-60 years who received an inactivated influenza vaccine. Donor details come from another sample of the same person, matched by shared clones. Sequenced material: PBMCs from blood, taken on the day of vaccination. The chain employs TRBV3-1 and TRBJ1-5, with TRBD1 perhaps the D gene, on 5 matching bases. The DNA sequence follows: TGTGCCAGCAGCCAAGAGCAGGCAGGGTATCAGCCCCAGCATTTT. This is translated as CASSQEQAGYQPQHF.